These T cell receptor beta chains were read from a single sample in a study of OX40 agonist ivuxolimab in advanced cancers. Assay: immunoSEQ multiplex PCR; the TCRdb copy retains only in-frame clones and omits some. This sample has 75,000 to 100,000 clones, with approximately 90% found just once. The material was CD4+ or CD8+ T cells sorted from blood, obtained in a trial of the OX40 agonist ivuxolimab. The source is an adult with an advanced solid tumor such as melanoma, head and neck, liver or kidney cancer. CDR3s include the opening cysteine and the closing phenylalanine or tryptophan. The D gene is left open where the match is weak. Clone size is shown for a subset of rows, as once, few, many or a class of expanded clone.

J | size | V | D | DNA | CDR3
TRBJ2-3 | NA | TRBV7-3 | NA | TGTGCCAGCAGCTTAACGGTTGGGGCGGGAAGCACAGATACGCAGTATTTT | CASSLTVGAGSTDTQYF
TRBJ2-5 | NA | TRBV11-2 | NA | TGTGCCAGCAGTGCCCCGTACCAAGAGACCCAGTACTTC | CASSAPYQETQYF
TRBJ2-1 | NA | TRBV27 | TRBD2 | TGTGCCAGCACTTGGAGCGGGAGGGGGAGCTCCTACAATGAGCAGTTCTTC | CASTWSGRGSSYNEQFF
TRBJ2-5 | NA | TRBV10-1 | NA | TGCGCCAGCGGGGGCATCGGCAAAGAGACCCAGTACTTC | CASGGIGKETQYF
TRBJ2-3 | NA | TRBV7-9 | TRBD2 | TGTGCCAGCAGCTTAGGACTAGCGGGCGATACGCAGTATTTT | CASSLGLAGDTQYF
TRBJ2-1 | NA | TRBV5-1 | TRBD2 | TGCGCCAGCAGCATGACTAGCGGGAGAACCAATGAGCAGTTCTTC | CASSMTSGRTNEQFF
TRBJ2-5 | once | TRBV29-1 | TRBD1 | TGCAGCGGACAGGGGTTGGGAGAGACCCAGTACTTC | CSGQGLGETQYF
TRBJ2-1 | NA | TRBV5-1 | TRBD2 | TGCGCCAGCAGCTTAGGAGCGGGAGGGCCTCTGCATGAGCAGTTCTTC | CASSLGAGGPLHEQFF
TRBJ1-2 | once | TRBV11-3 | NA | TGTGCCAGCAGCTTAGGTCGTGTGGGGTATGGCTACACCTTC | CASSLGRVGYGYTF
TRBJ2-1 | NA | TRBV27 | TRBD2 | TGTGCCAGCGGACCCGGGACTAGCGGGATATTGCGTTACAATGAGCAGTTCTTC | CASGPGTSGILRYNEQFF
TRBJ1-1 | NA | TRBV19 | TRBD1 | TGTGCCAGTAGTTCCAGGGGGGACAGGCTGAACACTGAAGCTTTCTTT | CASSSRGDRLNTEAFF
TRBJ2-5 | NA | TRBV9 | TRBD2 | TGTGCCAGCAGCGCAGGTCTACTAGCGGGACTGGAGACCCAGTACTTC | CASSAGLLAGLETQYF
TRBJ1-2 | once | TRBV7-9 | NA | TGTGCCAGCAGCTGGCAGGGATACTATGGCTACACCTTC | CASSWQGYYGYTF
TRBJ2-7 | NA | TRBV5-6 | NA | TGTGCCAGCATCCGGTGGGGCGACGAGCAGTACTTC | CASIRWGDEQYF
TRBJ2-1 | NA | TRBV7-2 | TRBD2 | TGTGCCAGCAGCCCACCCGGGGCGGGAGGACGGAATGAGCAGTTCTTC | CASSPPGAGGRNEQFF
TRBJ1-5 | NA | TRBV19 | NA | TGTGCCAGTAGTATAGGGGGGGGCCCACCAAATCAGCCCCAGCATTTT | CASSIGGGPPNQPQHF
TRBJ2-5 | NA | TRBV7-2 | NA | TGTGCCAGCAGCATACAAGAGACCCAGTACTTC | CASSIQETQYF
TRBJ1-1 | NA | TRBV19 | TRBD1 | TGTGCCACCGCGAGAGGGGGCCGAGCGGCTGAAGCTTTCTTT | CATARGGRAAEAFF
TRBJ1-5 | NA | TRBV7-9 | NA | TGTGCCAGCAGCTTAGGTGGGGGAAGCAATCAGCCCCAGCATTTT | CASSLGGGSNQPQHF
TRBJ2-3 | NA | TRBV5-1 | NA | TGCGCCAGCAGCTTGGACGGGAGCGTGGCAGATACGCAGTATTTT | CASSLDGSVADTQYF
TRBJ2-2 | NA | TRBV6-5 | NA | TGTGCCAGCAGCCACAGAGGACCCGGGGAGCTGTTTTTT | CASSHRGPGELFF
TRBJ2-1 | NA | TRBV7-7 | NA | TGTGCTAGCAGCTTAGGGAGTTACAATGAGCAGTTCTTC | CASSLGSYNEQFF
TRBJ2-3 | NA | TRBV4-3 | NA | TGCGCCAGCAGCCCAGGACGTGGGGCCCTAGGGGCAGATACGCAGTATTTT | CASSPGRGALGADTQYF
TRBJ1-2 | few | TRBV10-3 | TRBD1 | TGTGCCATCAGGGAAAGGGGACAGGGAATCTACGGCTACACCTTC | CAIRERGQGIYGYTF
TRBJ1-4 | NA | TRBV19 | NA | TGTGCCAGTAGTACCGGACAGACTTGGAATGAAAAACTGTTTTTT | CASSTGQTWNEKLFF
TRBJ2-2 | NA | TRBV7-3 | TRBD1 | TGTGCCAGCAGCCAGGGACAGGGGAACACCGGGGAGCTGTTTTTT | CASSQGQGNTGELFF
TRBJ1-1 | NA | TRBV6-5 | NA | TGTGCCAGCAGGGCGGTGCAGGGTGTCGCTTTCTTT | CASRAVQGVAFF
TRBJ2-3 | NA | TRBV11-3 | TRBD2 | TGTGCCAGCAGCCCCCGGTCCGCGGGAGGGCCTACAGATACGCAGTATTTT | CASSPRSAGGPTDTQYF
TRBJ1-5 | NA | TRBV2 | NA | TGTGCCAGCAAGGGGGTTTCGCGGGAGCCCCAGCATTTT | CASKGVSREPQHF
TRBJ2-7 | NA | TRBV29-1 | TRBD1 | TGCAGCGTCCTAGCCTCGGGACAGAAGTACGAGCAGTACTTC | CSVLASGQKYEQYF
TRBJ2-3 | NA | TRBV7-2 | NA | TGTGCCAGCAGCTTGGGGGATTACACAGATACGCAGTATTTT | CASSLGDYTDTQYF
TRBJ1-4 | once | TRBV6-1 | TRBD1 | TGTGCCAGCAGTGAAAGGGGCAGGGGGCGAGAAAAACTGTTTTTT | CASSERGRGREKLFF
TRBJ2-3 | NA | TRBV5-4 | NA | TGTGCCAGCAGCTTGGCCACAACGACAGATACGCAGTATTTT | CASSLATTTDTQYF